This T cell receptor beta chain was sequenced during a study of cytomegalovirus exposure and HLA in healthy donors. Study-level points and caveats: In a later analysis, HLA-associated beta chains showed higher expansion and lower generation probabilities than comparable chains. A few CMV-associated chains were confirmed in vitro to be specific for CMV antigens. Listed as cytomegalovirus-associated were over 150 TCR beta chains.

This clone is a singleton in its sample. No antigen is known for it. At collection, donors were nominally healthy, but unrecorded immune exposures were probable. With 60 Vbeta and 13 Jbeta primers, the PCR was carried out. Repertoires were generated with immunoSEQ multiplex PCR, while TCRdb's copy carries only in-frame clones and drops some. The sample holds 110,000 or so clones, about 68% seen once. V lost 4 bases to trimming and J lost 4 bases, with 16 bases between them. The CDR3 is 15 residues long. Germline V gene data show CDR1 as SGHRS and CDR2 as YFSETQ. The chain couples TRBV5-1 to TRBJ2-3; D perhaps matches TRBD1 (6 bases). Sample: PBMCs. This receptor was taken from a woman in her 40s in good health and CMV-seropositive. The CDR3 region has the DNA TGCGCCAGCAGCCTTGGACAGTTGAGCCCAGATACGCAGTATTTT. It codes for CASSLGQLSPDTQYF.